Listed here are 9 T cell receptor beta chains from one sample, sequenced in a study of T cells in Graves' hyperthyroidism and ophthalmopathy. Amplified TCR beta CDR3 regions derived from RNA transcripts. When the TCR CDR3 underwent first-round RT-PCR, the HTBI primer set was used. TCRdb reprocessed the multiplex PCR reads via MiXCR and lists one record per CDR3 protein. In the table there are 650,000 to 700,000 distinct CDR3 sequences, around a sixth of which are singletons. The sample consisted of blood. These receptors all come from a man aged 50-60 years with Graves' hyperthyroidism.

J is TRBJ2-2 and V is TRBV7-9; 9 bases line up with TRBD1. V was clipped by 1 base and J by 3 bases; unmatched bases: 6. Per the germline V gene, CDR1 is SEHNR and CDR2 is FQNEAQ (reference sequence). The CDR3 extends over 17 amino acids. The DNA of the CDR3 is TGTGCCAGCAGCTTAGAGTGGACAGGGGCGCACACCGGGGAGCTGTTTTTT. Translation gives CASSLEWTGAHTGELFF. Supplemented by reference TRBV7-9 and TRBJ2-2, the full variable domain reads DTGVSQNPRHKITKRGQNVTFRCDPISEHNRLYWYRQTLGQGPEFLTYFQNEAQLEKSRLLSDRFSAERPKGSFSTLEIQRTEQGDSAMYLCASSLEWTGAHTGELFFGEGSRLTVL.

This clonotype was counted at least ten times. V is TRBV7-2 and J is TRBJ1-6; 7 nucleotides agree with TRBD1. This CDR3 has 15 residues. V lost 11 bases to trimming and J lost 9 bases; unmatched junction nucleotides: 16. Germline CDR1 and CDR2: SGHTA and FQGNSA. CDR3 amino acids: CAVSWGGGEGSPLHF. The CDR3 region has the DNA TGTGCCGTATCCTGGGGAGGGGGCGAAGGTTCACCCCTCCACTTT.

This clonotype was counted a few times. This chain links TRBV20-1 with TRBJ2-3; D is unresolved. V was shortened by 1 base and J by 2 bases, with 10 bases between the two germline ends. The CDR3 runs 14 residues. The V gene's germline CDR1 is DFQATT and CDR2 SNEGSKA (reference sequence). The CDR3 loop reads CSARAGRPTDTQYF. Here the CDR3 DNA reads TGCAGTGCTAGAGCCGGGCGGCCCACAGATACGCAGTATTTT.

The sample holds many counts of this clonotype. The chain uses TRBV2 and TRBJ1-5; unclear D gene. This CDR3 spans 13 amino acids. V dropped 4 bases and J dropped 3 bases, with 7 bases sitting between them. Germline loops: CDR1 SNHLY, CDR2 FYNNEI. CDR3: CASSAQSNQPQHF. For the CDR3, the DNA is TGTGCCAGCAGTGCCCAGTCCAATCAGCCCCAGCATTTT.

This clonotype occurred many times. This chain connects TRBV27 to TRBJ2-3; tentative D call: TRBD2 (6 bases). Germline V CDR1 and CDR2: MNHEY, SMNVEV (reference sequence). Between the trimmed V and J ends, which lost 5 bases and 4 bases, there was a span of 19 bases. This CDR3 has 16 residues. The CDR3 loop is CASSTLLRRGADTQYF. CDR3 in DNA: TGTGCCAGCAGTACACTATTACGGAGGGGTGCAGATACGCAGTATTTT.

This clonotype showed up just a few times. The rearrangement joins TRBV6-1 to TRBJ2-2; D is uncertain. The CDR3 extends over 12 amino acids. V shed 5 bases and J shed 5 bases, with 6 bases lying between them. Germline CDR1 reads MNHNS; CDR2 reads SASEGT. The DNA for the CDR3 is TGTGCCAGCAGTCCTTGGACCGGGGAGCTGTTTTTT. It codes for CASSPWTGELFF.

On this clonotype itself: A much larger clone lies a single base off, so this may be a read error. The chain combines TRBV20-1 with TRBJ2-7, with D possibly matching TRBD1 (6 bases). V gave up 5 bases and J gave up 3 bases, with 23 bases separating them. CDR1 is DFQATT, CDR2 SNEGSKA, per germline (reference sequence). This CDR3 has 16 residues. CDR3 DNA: TGCAGTGCTGGAGTTCCGGGACACTACAGTGACTACGAGCAGTACTTC. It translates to CSAGVPGHYSDYEQYF.

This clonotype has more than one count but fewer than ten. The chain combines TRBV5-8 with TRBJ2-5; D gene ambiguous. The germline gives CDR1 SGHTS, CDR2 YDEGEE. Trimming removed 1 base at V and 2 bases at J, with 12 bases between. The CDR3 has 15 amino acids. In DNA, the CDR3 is TGTGCCAGCAGCTTGACGTGGACGACACAAGAGACCCAGTACTTC. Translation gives CASSLTWTTQETQYF.

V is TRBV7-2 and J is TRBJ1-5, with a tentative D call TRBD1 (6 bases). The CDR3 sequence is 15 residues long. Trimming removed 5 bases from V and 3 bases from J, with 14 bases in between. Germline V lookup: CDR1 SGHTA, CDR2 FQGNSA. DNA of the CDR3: TGTGCCAGCAGCGCGTACAGGGCCCCCAATCAGCCCCAGCATTTT. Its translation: CASSAYRAPNQPQHF.